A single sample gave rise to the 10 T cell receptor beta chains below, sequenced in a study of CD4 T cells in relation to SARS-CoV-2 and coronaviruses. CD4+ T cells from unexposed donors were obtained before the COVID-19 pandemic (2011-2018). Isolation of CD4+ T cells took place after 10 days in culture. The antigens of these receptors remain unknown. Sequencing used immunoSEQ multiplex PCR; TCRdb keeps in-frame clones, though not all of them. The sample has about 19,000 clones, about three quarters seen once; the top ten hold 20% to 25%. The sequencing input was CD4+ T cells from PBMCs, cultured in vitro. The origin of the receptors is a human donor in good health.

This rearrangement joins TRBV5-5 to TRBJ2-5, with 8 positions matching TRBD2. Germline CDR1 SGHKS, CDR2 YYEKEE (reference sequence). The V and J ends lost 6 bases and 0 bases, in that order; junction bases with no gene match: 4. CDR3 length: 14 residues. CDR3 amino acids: CASTRGGYQETQYF. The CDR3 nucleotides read TGTGCCAGCACCCGGGGGGGGTACCAAGAGACCCAGTACTTC.

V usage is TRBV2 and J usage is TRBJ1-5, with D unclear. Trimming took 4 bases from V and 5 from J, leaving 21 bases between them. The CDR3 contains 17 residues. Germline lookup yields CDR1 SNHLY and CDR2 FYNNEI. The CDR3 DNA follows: TGTGCCAGCAGTGTCTCGCCCACGTCGAGGGAGTATCAGCCCCAGCATTTT. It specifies CASSVSPTSREYQPQHF.

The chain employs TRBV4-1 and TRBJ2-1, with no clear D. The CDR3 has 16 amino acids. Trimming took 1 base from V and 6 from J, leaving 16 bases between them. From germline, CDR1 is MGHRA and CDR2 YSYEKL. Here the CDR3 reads CASSQGSRSLANEQFF. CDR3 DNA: TGCGCCAGCAGCCAAGGGTCCCGGTCATTGGCCAATGAGCAGTTCTTC.

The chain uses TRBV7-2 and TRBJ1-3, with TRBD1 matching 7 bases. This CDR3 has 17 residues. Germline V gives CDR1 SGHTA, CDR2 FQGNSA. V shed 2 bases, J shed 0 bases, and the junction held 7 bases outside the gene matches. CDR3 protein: CASSLIGQALSGNTIYF. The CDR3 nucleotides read TGTGCCAGCAGCTTAATCGGACAGGCGCTCTCTGGAAACACCATATATTTT.

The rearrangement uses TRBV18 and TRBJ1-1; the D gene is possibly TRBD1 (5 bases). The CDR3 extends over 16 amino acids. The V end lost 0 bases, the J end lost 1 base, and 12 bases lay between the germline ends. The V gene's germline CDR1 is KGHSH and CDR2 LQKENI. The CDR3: CASSPPSRQSNTEAFF. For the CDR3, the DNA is TGTGCCAGCTCACCACCGAGTCGACAGTCGAACACTGAAGCTTTCTTT.

In nucleotides, the CDR3 is TGTGCCAGCAGTCCCCGGGGTGGGGGTAACTCTGGAAACACCATATATTTT. Translating gives CASSPRGGGNSGNTIYF. The chain recombines TRBV6-6 with TRBJ1-3, with D possibly TRBD1 on 5 matching bases. This CDR3 has 17 residues. The V gene's germline CDR1 is MNHNY and CDR2 SVGAGI (reference sequence). V lost 5 bases and J lost 0, with 17 bases in between.

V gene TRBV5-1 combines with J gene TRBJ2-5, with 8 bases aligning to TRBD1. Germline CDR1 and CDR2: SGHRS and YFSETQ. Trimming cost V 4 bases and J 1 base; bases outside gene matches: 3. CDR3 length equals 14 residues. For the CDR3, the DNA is TGCGCCAGCAGCGCGGGGACAGGCCAAGAGACCCAGTACTTC. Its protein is CASSAGTGQETQYF.

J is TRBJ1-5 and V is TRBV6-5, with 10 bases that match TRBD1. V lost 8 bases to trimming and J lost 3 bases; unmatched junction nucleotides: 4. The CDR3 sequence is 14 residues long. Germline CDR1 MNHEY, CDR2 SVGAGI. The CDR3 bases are TGTGCCAGCTGGGACAGGGGCCCCAATCAGCCCCAGCATTTT. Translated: CASWDRGPNQPQHF.

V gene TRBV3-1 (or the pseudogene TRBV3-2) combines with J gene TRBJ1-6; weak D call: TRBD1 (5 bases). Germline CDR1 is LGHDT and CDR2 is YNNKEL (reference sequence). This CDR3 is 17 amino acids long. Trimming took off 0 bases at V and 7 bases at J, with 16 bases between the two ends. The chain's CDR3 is CASSQEPPPGLNSPLHF. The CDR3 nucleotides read TGTGCCAGCAGCCAAGAGCCCCCCCCAGGGCTCAATTCACCCCTCCACTTT.

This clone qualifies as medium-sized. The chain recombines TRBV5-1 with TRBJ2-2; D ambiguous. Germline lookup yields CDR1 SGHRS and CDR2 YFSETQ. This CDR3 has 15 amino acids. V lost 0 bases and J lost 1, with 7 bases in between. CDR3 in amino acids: CASSLVAGNTGELFF. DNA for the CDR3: TGCGCCAGCAGCTTGGTTGCCGGGAACACCGGGGAGCTGTTTTTT.